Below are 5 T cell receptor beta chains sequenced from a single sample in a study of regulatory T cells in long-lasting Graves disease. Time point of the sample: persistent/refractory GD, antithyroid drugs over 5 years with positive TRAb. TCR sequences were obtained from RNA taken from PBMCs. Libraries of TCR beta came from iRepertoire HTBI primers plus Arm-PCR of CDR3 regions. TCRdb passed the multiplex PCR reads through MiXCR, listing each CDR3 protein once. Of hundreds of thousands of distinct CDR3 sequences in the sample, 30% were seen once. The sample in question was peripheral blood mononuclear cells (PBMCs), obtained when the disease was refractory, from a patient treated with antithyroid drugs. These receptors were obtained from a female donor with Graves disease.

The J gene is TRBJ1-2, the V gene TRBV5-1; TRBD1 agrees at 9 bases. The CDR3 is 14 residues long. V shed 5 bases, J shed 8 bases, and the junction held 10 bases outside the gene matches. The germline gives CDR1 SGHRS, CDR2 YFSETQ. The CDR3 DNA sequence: TGCGCCAGCAGATCGACAGGGGGAATAGAGGGCTACACCTTC. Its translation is CASRSTGGIEGYTF.

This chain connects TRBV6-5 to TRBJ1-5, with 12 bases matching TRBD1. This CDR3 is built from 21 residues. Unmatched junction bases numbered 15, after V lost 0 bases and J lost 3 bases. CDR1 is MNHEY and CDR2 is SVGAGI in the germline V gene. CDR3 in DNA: TGTGCCAGCAGTTACTCGAGCGGGACAGGGGGCGTCAGGGATATCAATCAGCCCCAGCATTTT. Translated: CASSYSSGTGGVRDINQPQHF.

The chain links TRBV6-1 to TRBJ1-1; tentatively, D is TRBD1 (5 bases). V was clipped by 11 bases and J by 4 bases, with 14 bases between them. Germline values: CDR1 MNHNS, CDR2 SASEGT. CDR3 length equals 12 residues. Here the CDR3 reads CALGDGVTEAFF. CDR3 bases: TGTGCCCTGGGGGATGGAGTCACTGAAGCTTTCTTT.

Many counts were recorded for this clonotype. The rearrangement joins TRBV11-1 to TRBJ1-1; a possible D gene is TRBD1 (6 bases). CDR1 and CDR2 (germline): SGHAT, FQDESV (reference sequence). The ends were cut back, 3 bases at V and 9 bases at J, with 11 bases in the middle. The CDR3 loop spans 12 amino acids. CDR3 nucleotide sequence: TGTGCCAGCAGCTTCGGTGGGGGGCAAGCTTTCTTT. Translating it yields CASSFGGGQAFF.

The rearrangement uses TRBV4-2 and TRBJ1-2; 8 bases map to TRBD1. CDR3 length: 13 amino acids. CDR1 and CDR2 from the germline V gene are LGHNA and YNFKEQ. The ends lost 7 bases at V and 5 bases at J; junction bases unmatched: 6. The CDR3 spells CASTPQGAYGYTF. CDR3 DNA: TGTGCCAGCACCCCGCAGGGGGCGTATGGCTACACCTTC.